A selection of T cell receptor beta chains follows, all from one sample in a study of molecular identifiers for immune sequencing clone quantification. MiXCR, applied by TCRdb to the PCR reads, yields one record per CDR3 protein. The sample has more than 300,000 distinct CDR3 sequences; 20% to 25% are singletons. The sequenced sample was naive CD8+ T cells from blood, with Jurkat cell RNA spiked in. The receptor set was obtained from a human donor in good health. Some libraries in this study had Jurkat cell RNA spiked in. Both conserved end residues are part of each CDR3. D genes are given only for firm matches. Expanded clones get a size class; other rows say once, few or many, or leave the size out.

V gene	clone size	J gene	D gene	CDR3 DNA	CDR3 protein
TRBV20-1	many	TRBJ2-7	-	TGCAGTGCTAGAGGTGGGGGTGGAGTTTACGAGCAGTACTTC	CSARGGGGVYEQYF
TRBV20-1	many	TRBJ2-3	-	TGCAGTGCTAGAGGTTCGGAGGTTAGCACAGATACGCAGTATTTT	CSARGSEVSTDTQYF
TRBV19	-	TRBJ1-5	-	TGTGCCAGTAGTTCCGACAGGTATAGCAATCGGCCCCAGCATTTT	CASSSDRYSNRPQHF
TRBV7-9	-	TRBJ2-3	-	TGTGCCAGCAGCTCAGTGGGGAGGAGGGGCCCCACGGATACGCAGTATTTT	CASSSVGRRGPTDTQYF
TRBV13	many	TRBJ2-4	-	TGTGCCAGCAGCAACGCAGGGCTGGCCAAAAACATTCAGTACTTC	CASSNAGLAKNIQYF
TRBV19	many	TRBJ1-2	-	TGTGCCAGTAGTATAAAGATTAACTATGGCTACACCTTC	CASSIKINYGYTF
TRBV5-4	few	TRBJ2-3	TRBD2	TGTGCCAGCAGCCCACTCCGGACTAGCGGGGCGGACACAGATACGCAGTATTTT	CASSPLRTSGADTDTQYF
TRBV3-1	-	TRBJ1-5	-	TGTGCCAGCAGCCAACGAGAGATCAATCAGCCCCAGCATTTT	CASSQREINQPQHF
TRBV6-1	many	TRBJ2-3	-	TGTGCCAGCAGCAGAATATGGGGGGACAGCAGCACAGATACGCAGTATTTT	CASSRIWGDSSTDTQYF
TRBV5-4	few	TRBJ1-1	TRBD1	TGTGCCAGCAGCAAGTGGACAGGGGTAAACACTGAAGCTTTCTTT	CASSKWTGVNTEAFF
TRBV6-2/TRBV6-3	few	TRBJ2-1	-	TGTGCCAGCAGTTACTCAGGGACAAATGAGCAGTTCTTC	CASSYSGTNEQFF
TRBV6-5	many	TRBJ2-7	-	TGTGCCAGCAGCCCCCGGGGTTCTATCCGGGAGCAGTACTTC	CASSPRGSIREQYF
TRBV20-1	many	TRBJ2-5	-	TGCAGTGCTAGAGACAAGGACTTCGGGGGTACCCAGTACTTC	CSARDKDFGGTQYF
TRBV7-9	many	TRBJ2-1	TRBD1	TGTGCCAGCAGATCCGGGACAGGGGGCCCTGATGAGCAGTTCTTC	CASRSGTGGPDEQFF
TRBV23-1	few	TRBJ2-3	TRBD2	TGCGCCAGCAGTCAATCGGATAGCGGGGATACAGATACGCAGTATTTT	CASSQSDSGDTDTQYF
TRBV7-9	many	TRBJ2-3	-	TGTGCCAGCAGCTTAGCGGGGGCCTTAGTGGATACGCAGTATTTT	CASSLAGALVDTQYF
TRBV2	many	TRBJ1-1	TRBD1	TGTGCCAGCACTTACAGGGGCGCGGAAGCTTTCTTT	CASTYRGAEAFF
TRBV12-3/TRBV12-4	few	TRBJ2-5	TRBD2	TGTGCCAGCAGTATGGGACTAGCGGGAGGGGAAGAGACCCAGTACTTC	CASSMGLAGGEETQYF
TRBV19	few	TRBJ1-2	TRBD1	TGTGCCACCAAGGACCCGGACAGGGGGCAAATCTATGGCTACACCTTC	CATKDPDRGQIYGYTF
TRBV5-6	many	TRBJ2-3	TRBD2	TGTGCCAGCAGCTTTCTAGCGGGAGGCTCAGATACGCAGTATTTT	CASSFLAGGSDTQYF
TRBV6-2/TRBV6-3	-	TRBJ2-5	-	TGTGCCAGCAGTTACACCGACCTTCAAGAGACCCAGTACTTC	CASSYTDLQETQYF
TRBV7-9	-	TRBJ1-5	-	TGTGCCAACAGCTCGACACTAAATAGCAATCGGCCCCAGCATTTT	CANSSTLNSNRPQHF
TRBV2	many	TRBJ2-7	-	TGTGCCAGCAGTGAAGCGCTGGGCGAGCAGTACTTC	CASSEALGEQYF
TRBV27	-	TRBJ2-7	-	TGTGCCAGCAGTTTTGAGATCGACTACGAGCAGTACTTC	CASSFEIDYEQYF
TRBV5-6	many	TRBJ1-5	-	TGTGCCAGCAGCTTCGGACAAGGACCATATAGCAATCAGCCCCAGCATTTT	CASSFGQGPYSNQPQHF